A selection of T cell receptor beta chains follows, all from one sample in a study of shared clonotypes between healthy human individuals. TCRdb's table, derived via immunoSEQ multiplex PCR, lists solely in-frame clones and lacks some. The data hold hundreds of thousands of clones, with approximately 75% observed a single time. Specimen: memory CD4+ T cells sorted from blood. Source of these receptors: a woman aged 30 to 39 in good health. The CDR3 runs from the conserved cysteine through the conserved F or W. A D gene is named only where the DNA matches it firmly. Size values are once, few and many counts, or a class for expanded clones, and some rows have none.

>TRBD1|TRBJ2-6|.|TRBV18
CASSPGRGPGANVLTF
TGTGCCAGCTCACCAGGCAGGGGGCCAGGGGCCAACGTCCTGACTTTC
>.|TRBJ1-1|once|TRBV7-3
CASSLMFDTEAFF
TGTGCCAGCAGCTTAATGTTCGACACTGAAGCTTTCTTT
>.|TRBJ2-7|.|TRBV5-6
CASSLGSGISYEQYF
TGTGCCAGCAGCTTGGGCAGCGGAATCTCCTACGAGCAGTACTTC
>.|TRBJ2-7|.|TRBV4-1
CASSQDQRLREQYF
TGCGCCAGCAGCCAAGATCAGCGGCTTCGCGAGCAGTACTTC
>.|TRBJ1-5|once|TRBV6-6
CASSWGDGHQPQHF
TGTGCCAGCAGTTGGGGCGATGGCCATCAGCCCCAGCATTTT
>.|TRBJ1-2|few|TRBV19
CASRITPYESRIYGYTF
TGTGCCAGTAGGATAACCCCGTATGAGAGCCGGATTTATGGCTACACCTTC
>TRBD1|TRBJ1-1|.|TRBV27
CASSQWTGRTEAFF
TGTGCCAGCAGTCAATGGACAGGGCGGACTGAAGCTTTCTTT
>.|TRBJ1-1|.|TRBV4-1
CASSRGDTDAEAFF
TGCGCCAGCAGCCGGGGGGACACGGACGCTGAAGCTTTCTTT
>.|TRBJ2-1|.|TRBV2
CATTKRPEVDNEQFF
TGTGCCACTACGAAACGCCCAGAGGTGGACAATGAGCAGTTCTTC
>.|TRBJ1-2|.|TRBV28
CASSSWTGYTF
TGTGCCAGCAGTTCCTGGACGGGCTACACCTTC
>.|TRBJ1-1|.|TRBV6-1
CASSEAYMNTEAFF
TGTGCCAGCAGTGAGGCGTACATGAACACTGAAGCTTTCTTT
>TRBD2|TRBJ2-7|.|TRBV5-8
CASGTSGSMQYF
TGTGCCTCCGGGACTAGCGGGAGTATGCAGTACTTC
>.|TRBJ1-1|.|TRBV28
CASSLAPPREAEAFF
TGTGCCAGCAGTTTGGCCCCCCCCAGGGAGGCTGAAGCTTTCTTT
>.|TRBJ2-7|.|TRBV25-1
CASSRYYEQYF
TGTGCCAGCAGCAGATACTACGAGCAGTACTTC
>.|TRBJ2-7|few|TRBV2
CASSENEAGSYEQYF
TGTGCCAGCAGTGAAAACGAGGCAGGCTCCTACGAGCAGTACTTC
>.|TRBJ2-3|few|TRBV19
CASSIGISTDTQYF
TGTGCCAGTAGTATTGGCATTTCGACAGATACGCAGTATTTT
>TRBD2|TRBJ2-3|.|TRBV4-1
CASSPGTSELSDTQYF
TGCGCCAGCAGCCCAGGGACTAGCGAGTTATCAGATACGCAGTATTTT
>TRBD2|TRBJ2-5|few|TRBV7-9
CASARAGDWETQYF
TGTGCCAGCGCCCGAGCGGGAGATTGGGAGACCCAGTACTTC
>.|TRBJ2-6|.|TRBV7-9
CASIDLGGANVLTF
TGTGCCAGCATTGATCTGGGTGGGGCCAACGTCCTGACTTTC
>TRBD2|TRBJ2-2|.|TRBV29-1
CSVSGLAATGELFF
TGCAGCGTTTCGGGACTAGCGGCTACCGGGGAGCTGTTTTTT
>.|TRBJ1-5|few|TRBV12-1
CASRIGRRNQPQHF
TGTGCCAGCAGAATCGGACGACGCAATCAGCCCCAGCATTTT
>.|TRBJ1-4|.|TRBV6-5
CASSLRFDTGKKLFF
TGTGCCAGCAGCCTACGTTTCGACACCGGTAAAAAACTGTTTTTT
>.|TRBJ1-1|.|TRBV27
CASSLKRAPQGTEAFF
TGTGCCAGCAGTTTAAAAAGGGCTCCTCAGGGCACTGAAGCTTTCTTT
>TRBD1|TRBJ2-1|.|TRBV5-1
CASNLGTDSWLRSEQFF
TGCGCCAGCAACCTCGGGACAGACTCATGGCTGCGGAGTGAGCAGTTCTTC
>TRBD1|TRBJ1-1|.|TRBV9
CASSVEGAPQGITKAFF
TGTGCCAGCAGCGTAGAGGGGGCCCCACAGGGGATAACTAAAGCTTTCTTT